These 24 T cell receptor beta chains share one sample of origin, sequenced in a study of vaccination and CD4 T cells after COVID-19. The treatment was: approximately nine-day PBMC culture with coronavirus spike peptide pools or control peptides (ViraFEST assay). CD4+ T cells that had been cultured provided DNA sequenced with the Oncomine TCR Beta short-read assay. TCRdb used MiXCR to reprocess the PCR reads, holding one entry per CDR3 protein. Seen here are about 20,000 distinct CDR3 sequences, less than 35% observed once, and the top ten hold roughly an eighth. These TCRs' antigens remain unknown. Material: cultured CD4+ T cells from blood. The receptors stem from a human donor with COVID-19.

V is TRBV24-1 and J is TRBJ2-7; TRBD1 aligns across 7 bases. The CDR3 is 16 residues long. Germline loops: CDR1 KGHDR, CDR2 SFDVKD. V was clipped by 4 bases and J by 2 bases; unmatched bases: 10. The CDR3 nucleotides are TGTGCCACCAGTGACCCCGGGACAGCTACCGCCTACGAGCAGTACTTC. Translated: CATSDPGTATAYEQYF.

This clonotype was seen more than once but under ten times. This sequence joins TRBV20-1 and TRBJ1-5; TRBD1 might be the D (6 bases). The V gene's germline CDR1 is DFQATT and CDR2 SNEGSKA (reference sequence). The CDR3 consists of 14 residues. The CDR3 loop reads CSAERSGVNQPQHF. The CDR3 DNA sequence: TGCAGCGCAGAGAGATCAGGGGTCAATCAGCCCCAGCATTTT.

Only a few counts were recorded for this clonotype. The chain combines TRBV15 with TRBJ1-6; maybe TRBD1 (5 bases). The V end lost 2 bases, the J end lost 9 bases, and 11 bases lay between the germline ends. The CDR3 loop spans 14 amino acids. In germline, CDR1 is LNHNV, CDR2 YYDKDF (reference sequence). CDR3 nucleotide sequence: TGTGCCACCAGCAGACAGGGAAGCGGTTCACCCCTCCACTTT. Amino acids: CATSRQGSGSPLHF.

The chain couples TRBV6-1 to TRBJ1-5, with 8 bases fitting TRBD1. The CDR3 sequence is 16 residues long. Germline V CDR1 and CDR2: MNHNS, SASEGT. The V and J ends lost 3 bases and 0 bases, in that order; junction bases with no gene match: 4. The CDR3 DNA reads TGTGCCAGCAGTGACGACAGGGGTAGTAGCAATCAGCCCCAGCATTTT. It translates to CASSDDRGSSNQPQHF.

The rearrangement uses TRBV7-6 and TRBJ1-1; the D is unclear. The CDR3 runs 15 residues. V was clipped by 0 bases and J by 4 bases, with 12 bases between them. The germline V gene has CDR1 SGHVS and CDR2 FNYEAQ. Here the CDR3 reads CASSLAGGVPTEAFF. The CDR3 nucleotides are TGTGCCAGCAGCTTAGCAGGCGGGGTCCCCACTGAAGCTTTCTTT.

The chain uses TRBV28 and TRBJ2-5, with 8 bases lining up with TRBD1. CDR1 is MDHEN, CDR2 SYDVKM, per germline. J gave up 6 bases and V 2 bases, and 11 bases lay outside the gene matches. The CDR3 is 16 residues long. CDR3 in DNA: TGTGCCAGCAGTTTAGTCCTCGGGCAGGGGGCAAAGACCCAGTACTTC. This encodes CASSLVLGQGAKTQYF.

This clonotype was seen more than once but under ten times. The rearrangement joins TRBV15 to TRBJ1-2; D might be TRBD1 (5 bases). Germline V gives CDR1 LNHNV, CDR2 YYDKDF (reference sequence). V lost 0 bases and J lost 2, with 10 bases in between. There are 15 residues in the CDR3. The CDR3 protein is CATSRDPGGNYGYTF. The CDR3 region has the DNA TGTGCCACCAGCAGAGATCCTGGGGGGAACTATGGCTACACCTTC. Full variable domain (rest looked up from reference TRBV15 and TRBJ1-2): DAMVIQNPRYQVTQFGKPVTLSCSQTLNHNVMYWYQQKSSQAPKLLFHYYDKDFNNEADTPDNFQSRRPNTSFCFLDIRSPGLGDTAMYLCATSRDPGGNYGYTFGSGTRLTVV.

The V gene is TRBV5-5, the J gene TRBJ1-5, with TRBD1 matching over 9 bases. Germline loops: CDR1 SGHKS, CDR2 YYEKEE (reference sequence). This CDR3 is built from 15 residues. V lost 0 bases to trimming and J lost 6 bases; unmatched junction nucleotides: 4. CDR3: CASSLERGQGQPQHF. CDR3 DNA sequence: TGTGCCAGCAGCTTGGAAAGGGGACAGGGTCAGCCCCAGCATTTT.

The V gene is TRBV11-2, the J gene TRBJ1-5; 8 positions match TRBD1. Germline CDR1 is SGHAT and CDR2 is FQNNGV. This CDR3 has 16 residues. After removal of 4 bases from V and 4 bases from J, the junction contained 9 bases not matched to a gene. CDR3 amino acids: CASSSGQGNWNQPQHF. CDR3 sequence (DNA): TGTGCCAGCAGCTCCGGACAGGGTAACTGGAATCAGCCCCAGCATTTT.

For this clonotype: An end of the junction differs from the germline gene, which may be a read error. V gene TRBV27 combines with J gene TRBJ2-4; D remains unclear. Per germline, CDR1 MNHEY and CDR2 SMNVEV (reference sequence). CDR3 length: 9 amino acids. CDR3 sequence (DNA): TGTGCCAGCAGTTTAGTTAGTTGCTTC. Residues: CASSLVSCF.

The CDR3 sequence is CASSLQTGGFEKLFF. Written as DNA, the CDR3 is TGTGCCAGCAGCTTACAAACAGGGGGTTTTGAAAAACTGTTTTTT. V gene TRBV7-2 combines with J gene TRBJ1-4; 8 bases line up with TRBD1. The CDR3 runs 15 residues. Germline trimming cut 2 bases from V and 7 bases from J; bases unmatched to any gene: 6. The germline gives CDR1 SGHTA, CDR2 FQGNSA. Variable domain in full (rest from reference TRBV7-2 and TRBJ1-4): GAGVSQSPSNKVTEKGKDVELRCDPISGHTALYWYRQSLGQGLEFLIYFQGNSAPDKSGLPSDRFSAERTGGSVSTLTIQRTQQEDSAVYLCASSLQTGGFEKLFFGSGTQLSVL.

This clonotype was observed a handful of times. The V call is TRBV28, the J call TRBJ2-7, with a possible D match to TRBD1 (6 bases). Germline V gene sequence: CDR1 MDHEN, CDR2 SYDVKM. This CDR3 spans 14 amino acids. V was shortened by 5 bases and J by 6 bases, with 17 bases between the two germline ends. The CDR3 is CASSPSNRVGEQYF. The CDR3 DNA sequence: TGTGCCAGCAGTCCTTCAAACAGGGTTGGCGAGCAGTACTTC.

This clonotype was detected a few times. The rearrangement links TRBV2 to TRBJ1-5; 7 bases fit TRBD1. This CDR3 spans 17 amino acids. Trimming cost V 1 base and J 3 bases; bases outside gene matches: 9. Germline CDR1 SNHLY, CDR2 FYNNEI. CDR3 residues: CASSEGMGRGINQPQHF. The CDR3 coding sequence is TGTGCCAGCAGTGAAGGCATGGGCAGGGGGATCAATCAGCCCCAGCATTTT.

The genes are TRBV6-2 or TRBV6-3 and TRBJ2-1; the D gene is possibly TRBD2 (6 bases). Germline loops: CDR1 MNHEY, CDR2 SVGEGT. The V gene lost 10 bases and the J gene lost 1 base, with 14 bases spanning the gap. The CDR3 length is 14 residues. In DNA, the CDR3 is TGTGCCACGAGAGCCGGGGGTTCCTACAATGAGCAGTTCTTC. It encodes CATRAGGSYNEQFF.

The V gene is TRBV10-1, the J gene TRBJ1-1; no clear D. This CDR3 has 13 amino acids. Deletions cut 5 bases from V and 2 bases from J, with 9 bases between. In germline, CDR1 is WNHNN, CDR2 SYGVQD (reference sequence). CDR3: CASSPGVNTEAFF. The DNA of the CDR3 is TGCGCCAGCAGTCCAGGAGTAAACACTGAAGCTTTCTTT.

The chain carries TRBV10-2 and TRBJ1-2, with TRBD1 matching over 8 bases. The CDR3 covers 16 residues. The germline gives CDR1 WSHSY, CDR2 SAAADI. V lost 1 base, J lost 1 base, and 5 bases stayed unmatched. CDR3 residues: CASSELQTGGNYGYTF. CDR3 nucleotides: TGCGCCAGCAGTGAGTTACAAACAGGGGGTAACTATGGCTACACCTTC.

The chain uses TRBV7-6 and TRBJ2-2; D is perhaps TRBD1 or TRBD2 (5 bases each). The CDR3 has 15 residues. V was pared by 5 bases and J by 6 bases, with 16 bases between. The germline CDR1 and CDR2 sequences are SGHVS and FNYEAQ. The DNA of the CDR3 is TGTGCCAGCAGCAGGGACCTAGTCTCCGCCGGGGAGCTGTTTTTT. The encoded protein is CASSRDLVSAGELFF.

With regard to this clonotype: At one end, the junction sequence differs from germline, possibly due to a read error. V usage is TRBV19 and J usage is TRBJ1-5, with 9 bases lining up with TRBD1. The germline CDR1 and CDR2 sequences are LNHDA and SQIVND (reference sequence). The length of the CDR3 is 14 residues. The DNA for the CDR3 is TGTGCCAGTAGGATAGGACAGGGGCCCTGGCCCCAGCATTTT. This encodes CASRIGQGPWPQHF.

The gene calls are TRBV10-1 and TRBJ1-1; a weak D match, TRBD1 (6 bases). The length of the CDR3 is 14 residues. The germline gives CDR1 WNHNN, CDR2 SYGVQD (reference sequence). V was shortened by 5 bases and J by 5 bases, with 15 bases between the two germline ends. The CDR3 region is CASSLTGRGTEAFF. DNA of the CDR3: TGCGCCAGCAGTTTAACAGGGAGAGGGACTGAAGCTTTCTTT.

This clonotype was detected only a few times. V is TRBV2 and J is TRBJ1-2; TRBD1 is a possible D gene (6 bases). Between the trimmed V and J ends, which lost 3 bases and 4 bases, there was a span of 12 bases. Looked up from germline, CDR1 is SNHLY and CDR2 is FYNNEI. The CDR3 runs 14 residues. CDR3 in amino acids: CASSDPGVGYGYTF. CDR3 sequence (DNA): TGTGCCAGCAGTGACCCAGGGGTGGGCTATGGCTACACCTTC.

This clonotype has more than one count but fewer than ten. The rearrangement uses TRBV6-1 and TRBJ2-1; TRBD1 matches 8 bases. The CDR3 consists of 12 residues. The germline CDR1 and CDR2 sequences are MNHNS and SASEGT. V shed 4 bases, J shed 7 bases, and the junction held 0 bases outside the gene matches. The CDR3 DNA reads as TGTGCCAGCAGTGGACAGGGGAATGAGCAGTTCTTC. This gives the protein CASSGQGNEQFF.

The chain couples TRBV6-1 to TRBJ1-3; no reliable D call. The length of the CDR3 is 15 residues. The V end lost 6 bases, the J end lost 0 bases, and 12 bases lay between the germline ends. Germline assignment: CDR1 MNHNS and CDR2 SASEGT. The CDR3 loop reads CASSRDGNSGNTIYF. The CDR3 coding sequence is TGTGCCAGCAGCCGAGACGGAAACTCTGGAAACACCATATATTTT.

The chain combines TRBV7-2 with TRBJ2-1, with D possibly TRBD1 on 6 matching bases. V dropped 5 bases and J dropped 5 bases, with 13 bases sitting between them. The CDR3 totals 14 residues. In germline, CDR1 is SGHTA, CDR2 FQGNSA. The CDR3 here is CASSTGQRNNEQFF. The CDR3, as DNA: TGTGCCAGCAGCACAGGACAGAGAAACAATGAGCAGTTCTTC.

This clonotype was observed a handful of times. This chain connects TRBV11-3 to TRBJ1-4; 7 nucleotides match TRBD1. Unmatched junction bases numbered 10, after V lost 7 bases and J lost 8 bases. This CDR3 has 14 residues. Germline V gene sequence: CDR1 SGHNT, CDR2 YENEEA. CDR3 sequence reads: CASTRGRTGEKLFF. The CDR3 bases are TGTGCCAGCACCCGAGGGCGGACAGGCGAAAAACTGTTTTTT.